Following are 10 T cell receptor beta chains from one sample sequenced in a study of radiation and T cells in renal cell carcinoma (dated by TCRdb to about 2020). The time point label on this specimen signifies: tumor resected at nephrectomy. The treatment or condition label corresponds to: 15 Gy SBRT to primary tumor, nephrectomy 4 weeks later. Receptor libraries were prepared by the immunoSEQ multiplex PCR assay. TCRdb mirrors the immuneACCESS table, restricted to in-frame sequences. Some clones are absent from its copies; in checked studies, under half trace to an unresolved V gene, and the reason for the others is unknown. The sample has several thousand clones on record, roughly three fifths of them singletons. The leading ten clones occupy 19% of the sample. The sequenced sample was tumor tissue, obtained from a patient whose treatment included radiotherapy and nephrectomy. The receptors here all came from a man aged 60 to 75 with renal cell carcinoma.

This clone was detected a few times. The chain combines TRBV27 with TRBJ1-5; weak D call: TRBD1 (5 bases). The CDR3 spans 13 residues. Germline V lookup: CDR1 MNHEY, CDR2 SMNVEV (reference sequence). With 3 bases removed from V and 6 bases from J, the gap between germline ends came to 9 bases. CDR3 in DNA: TGTGCCAGCAGTTTTGGGGGGACTCAGCCCCAGCATTTT. It specifies CASSFGGTQPQHF.

The chain carries TRBV28 and TRBJ1-5; perhaps TRBD1 as D (5 bases). V gave up 8 bases and J gave up 0 bases, with 17 bases separating them. CDR1 and CDR2 (germline): MDHEN, SYDVKM. This CDR3 contains 16 residues. The CDR3 DNA follows: TGTGCCAGCTCTGAAGGGGTGACATATAGCAATCAGCCCCAGCATTTT. Protein sequence: CASSEGVTYSNQPQHF.

As for this clone: The identical CDR3 is also encoded by other nucleotide sequences in the sample. The V call is TRBV29-1, the J call TRBJ2-7; TRBD1 aligns across 9 bases. The germline V gene has CDR1 SQVTM and CDR2 ANQGSEA. The length of the CDR3 is 13 residues. J lost 1 base, V lost 5 bases, and 3 bases had no gene match. CDR3 residues: CSVTTGGSYEQYF. The CDR3 DNA sequence: TGCAGCGTTACGACAGGGGGATCCTACGAGCAGTACTTC.

This clone appeared once. The rearrangement links TRBV5-4 to TRBJ2-3; either TRBD1 or TRBD2 may fit D (6 bases each). With 4 bases removed from V and 6 bases from J, the gap between germline ends came to 21 bases. Germline V CDR1 and CDR2: SGHNT, YYREEE (reference sequence). This CDR3 contains 16 residues. In DNA, the CDR3 is TGTGCCAGCAGCATGCCCGGGGGCGCGAGGGGGGATACGCAGTATTTT. Translation: CASSMPGGARGDTQYF.

This chain connects TRBV21-1 to TRBJ1-3; TRBD1 reflects the table's D call only, with no check against the DNA. TRBV21-1 constitutes a pseudogene. The CDR3 extends over 15 amino acids. The CDR3, as DNA: TGTGCCAGCGGCCTACCCCAGGGGGAGGGAAACACCATATATTTT. Translated, it gives CASGLPQGEGNTIYF.

Only a few counts were recorded for this clone. V gene TRBV7-2 combines with J gene TRBJ1-1; D gene unclear. V was trimmed by 3 bases and J by 0 bases, leaving 11 bases between them. The CDR3 runs to 15 residues. Germline loops: CDR1 SGHTA, CDR2 FQGNSA. The CDR3 sequence: CASSLRTGVNTEAFF. As DNA, the CDR3 is TGTGCCAGCAGCTTGAGGACCGGGGTGAACACTGAAGCTTTCTTT. The entire variable domain, with the rest obtained from reference TRBV7-2 and TRBJ1-1, is as follows: GAGVSQSPSNKVTEKGKDVELRCDPISGHTALYWYRQSLGQGLEFLIYFQGNSAPDKSGLPSDRFSAERTGGSVSTLTIQRTQQEDSAVYLCASSLRTGVNTEAFFGQGTRLTVV.

DNA of the CDR3: TGTGCCAGTAGTATAGTAGCGGGAGTCCGCAATGAGCAGTTCTTC. This sequence encodes CASSIVAGVRNEQFF. This chain connects TRBV19 to TRBJ2-1, with 9 bases that match TRBD2. The V segment lost 1 base and the J segment 6 bases; nucleotides outside the gene matches: 4. CDR1 and CDR2 from the germline V gene are LNHDA and SQIVND (reference sequence). The length of the CDR3 is 15 residues.

Only a few counts were recorded for this clone. The V gene is TRBV11-2, the J gene TRBJ2-2, with 8 positions matching TRBD1. CDR1 and CDR2 from the germline V gene are SGHAT and FQNNGV. Trimming removed 3 bases from V and 4 bases from J; junction bases left unmatched: 4. The CDR3 has 15 amino acids. The CDR3 sequence is CASSFGQGLTGELFF. CDR3 in DNA: TGTGCCAGCAGCTTCGGACAGGGTCTCACCGGGGAGCTGTTTTTT.

The rearrangement uses TRBV11-2 and TRBJ1-5; weak D call: TRBD1 (6 bases). This CDR3 spans 18 amino acids. Germline V gene lookup returns CDR1 SGHAT and CDR2 FQNNGV. Trimming took off 0 bases at V and 4 bases at J, with 19 bases between the two ends. The CDR3 bases are TGTGCCAGCAGCTTAGATTTTCCTGACAGGCCCCGTAATCAGCCCCAGCATTTT. It translates to CASSLDFPDRPRNQPQHF.

The CDR3 nucleotides read TGTGCCAGCACCATGGATGTGTCGGAGCAGTACTTC. This codes for CASTMDVSEQYF. The gene calls are TRBV28 and TRBJ2-7; D unclear. The CDR3 covers 12 residues. V shed 7 bases and J shed 7 bases, with 14 bases lying between them. The V gene's germline CDR1 is MDHEN and CDR2 SYDVKM.